The rows below give T cell receptor beta chains drawn from one sample of a study of esophageal squamous cell carcinoma under preoperative chemotherapy. TCRdb reprocessed the PCR reads with MiXCR, giving one entry per CDR3 protein. The data hold 16,000 or so distinct CDR3 sequences, with less than 65% observed a single time. Sampling was done from a patient given preoperative chemotherapy. The receptors here all came from a human donor with esophageal squamous cell carcinoma. The donor label of this sample is uncertain. The CDR3 runs from the conserved cysteine through the conserved F or W. D genes are given only for firm matches. The size of a clone is reported for some rows only, either as once, few or many, or as a class for expanded clones.

d_call	clone_size	v_call	j_call	cdr3_aa	cdr3_nt
NA	many	TRBV6-5	TRBJ1-1	CASSYQGGTEAFF	TGTGCCAGCAGTTATCAGGGTGGCACTGAAGCTTTCTTT
TRBD2	NA	TRBV11-2	TRBJ2-7	CASSFAGGGGDEQYF	TGTGCCAGCAGCTTTGCGGGAGGGGGAGGGGATGAGCAGTACTTC
NA	NA	TRBV6-1	TRBJ2-3	CAGSGAGRPDTQYF	TGTGCGGGCAGTGGGGCCGGCCGACCAGATACCCAGTATTTT
NA	once	TRBV11-1	TRBJ2-3	CASSSTVGGGKDTQYF	TGTGCCAGCAGTTCGACTGTAGGGGGAGGCAAAGATACGCAGTACTTT
NA	NA	TRBV6-1	TRBJ2-3	CAGSGGRWTETQYF	TGTGCGGGCAGTGGGGGGAGGTGGACAGAGACGCAGTATTTT
TRBD2	NA	TRBV6-1	TRBJ2-3	CASSATSGTGTDTQYF	TGTGCCAGCAGTGCCACTAGCGGGACGGGCACAGATACGCAGTATTTT
TRBD1	NA	TRBV6-1	TRBJ1-5	CASSRGGGTDNQPQHF	TGTGCCAGCAGCCGAGGGGGCGGGACAGACAATCAGCCCCAGCATTTT
NA	NA	TRBV7-7	TRBJ2-1	CASSSGPNEQFF	TGTGCCAGCAGCTCGGGCCCCAATGAGCAGTTCTTC
NA	NA	TRBV6-1	TRBJ2-3	CASRGNGGHEAETQYF	TGTGCCAGCAGGGGCAACGGGGGGCATGAGGCAGAGACGCAGTATTTT
NA	NA	TRBV11-3	TRBJ2-3	CAGGPGEGETETQYF	TGTGCCGGGGGGCCCGGGGAGGGTGAAACAGAGACGCAGTATTTC
NA	many	TRBV25-1	TRBJ2-1	CASSIGRAGTNEQFF	TGTGCCAGCAGTATCGGGCGGGCGGGAACTAATGAGCAGTTCTTC
TRBD2	many	TRBV10-1	TRBJ2-5	CASSETSAQETQYF	TGCGCCAGCAGTGAGACTAGCGCGCAAGAGACCCAGTACTTC
NA	NA	TRBV6-1	TRBJ1-3	CASSEDPMIVSGNTIYF	TGTGCCAGCAGTGAAGACCCCATGATTGTCTCTGGAAACACCATATATTTT
TRBD2	NA	TRBV12-3/TRBV12-4	TRBJ2-5	CASSPALAGGVETQYF	TGTGCCAGCAGTCCTGCACTAGCGGGAGGTGTAGAGACCCAGTACTTC
NA	NA	TRBV6-1	TRBJ2-3	CASGGNGGREEDTQYF	TGTGCCAGCGGGGGGAACGGGGGGCGTGAGGAAGATACGCAGTATTTC
NA	NA	TRBV7-2	TRBJ2-3	CASSARQGGATDTQYF	TGTGCCAGCAGCGCACGGCAGGGGGGGGCCACAGACACGCAGTATTTT